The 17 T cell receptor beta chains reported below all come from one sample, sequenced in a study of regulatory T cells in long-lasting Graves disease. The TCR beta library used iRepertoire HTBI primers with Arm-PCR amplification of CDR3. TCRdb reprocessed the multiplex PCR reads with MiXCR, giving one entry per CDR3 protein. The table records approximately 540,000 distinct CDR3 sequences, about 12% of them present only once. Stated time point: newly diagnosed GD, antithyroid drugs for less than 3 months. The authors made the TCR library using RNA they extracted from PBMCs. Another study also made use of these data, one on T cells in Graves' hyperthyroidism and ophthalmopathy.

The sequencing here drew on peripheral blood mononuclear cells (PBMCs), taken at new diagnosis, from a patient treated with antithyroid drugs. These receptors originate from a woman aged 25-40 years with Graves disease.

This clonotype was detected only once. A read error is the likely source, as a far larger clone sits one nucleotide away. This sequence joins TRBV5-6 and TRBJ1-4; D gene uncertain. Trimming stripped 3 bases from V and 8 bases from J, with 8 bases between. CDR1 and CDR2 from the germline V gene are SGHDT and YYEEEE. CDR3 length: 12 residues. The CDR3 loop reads CASSWGIEKLFF. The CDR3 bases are TGTGCCAGCAGCTGGGGAATAGAAAAACTGTTTTTT.

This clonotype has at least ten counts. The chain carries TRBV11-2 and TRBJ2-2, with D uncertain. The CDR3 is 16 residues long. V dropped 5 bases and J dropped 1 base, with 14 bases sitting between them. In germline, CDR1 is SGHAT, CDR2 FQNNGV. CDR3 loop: CASSGKWQLNTGELFF. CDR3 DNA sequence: TGTGCCAGCAGCGGGAAGTGGCAGCTGAACACCGGGGAGCTGTTTTTT.

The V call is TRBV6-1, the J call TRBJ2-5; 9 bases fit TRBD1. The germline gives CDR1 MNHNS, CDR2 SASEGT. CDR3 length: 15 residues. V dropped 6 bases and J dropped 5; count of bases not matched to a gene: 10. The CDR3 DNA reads TGTGCCAGCAGAACCACCGGGACAGGGTACGAGACCCAGTACTTC. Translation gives CASRTTGTGYETQYF.

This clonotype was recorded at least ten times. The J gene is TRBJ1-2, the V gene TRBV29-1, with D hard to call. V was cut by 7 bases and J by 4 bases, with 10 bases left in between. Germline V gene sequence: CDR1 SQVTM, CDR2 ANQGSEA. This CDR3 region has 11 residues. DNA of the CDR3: TGCAGCGCGGACGGCCCCTATGGCTACACCTTC. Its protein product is CSADGPYGYTF.

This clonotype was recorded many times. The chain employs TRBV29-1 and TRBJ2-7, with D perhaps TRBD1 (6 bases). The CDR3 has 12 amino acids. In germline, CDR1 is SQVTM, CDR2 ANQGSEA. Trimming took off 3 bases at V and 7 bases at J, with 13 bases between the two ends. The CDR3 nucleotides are TGCAGCGTTGAGGGGGCTCCTGGGGAGCAGTACTTC. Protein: CSVEGAPGEQYF.

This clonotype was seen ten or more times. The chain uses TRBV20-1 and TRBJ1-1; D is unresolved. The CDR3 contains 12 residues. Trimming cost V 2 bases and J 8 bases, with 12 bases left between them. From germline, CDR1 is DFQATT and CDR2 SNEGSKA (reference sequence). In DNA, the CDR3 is TGCAGTGCTAGATCTAGGCTGAGGGAAGCTTTCTTT. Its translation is CSARSRLREAFF.

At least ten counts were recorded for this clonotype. Here the CDR3 reads CASSMGGTGTYEQYF. Written as DNA, the CDR3 is TGTGCCAGCTCAATGGGGGGGACAGGTACCTACGAGCAGTACTTC. This chain uses TRBV27 with TRBJ2-7; weak D call: TRBD1 (8 bases). The V end was cut by 8 bases, the J end by 2 bases, with 19 bases between. Germline CDR1 is MNHEY and CDR2 is SMNVEV (reference sequence). The CDR3 contains 15 residues.

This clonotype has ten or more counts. Here the CDR3 reads CASSSNTYNEQFF. The CDR3 nucleotides read TGTGCCAGCAGCTCCAATACTTACAATGAGCAGTTCTTC. V and J are TRBV11-2 and TRBJ2-1; D is uncertain. Germline lookup yields CDR1 SGHAT and CDR2 FQNNGV. This CDR3 has 13 residues. Trimming removed 4 bases from V and 4 bases from J, with 8 bases in between.

The CDR3: CASMRGGDSYNEQFF. In DNA, the CDR3 is TGTGCCAGCATGAGGGGGGGGGACTCCTACAATGAGCAGTTCTTC. The chain recombines TRBV6-2 or TRBV6-3 with TRBJ2-1; tentatively, D is TRBD2 (7 bases). The germline gives CDR1 MNHEY, CDR2 SVGEGT. This CDR3 is built from 15 residues. The ends were cut back, 7 bases at V and 0 bases at J, with 13 bases in the middle.

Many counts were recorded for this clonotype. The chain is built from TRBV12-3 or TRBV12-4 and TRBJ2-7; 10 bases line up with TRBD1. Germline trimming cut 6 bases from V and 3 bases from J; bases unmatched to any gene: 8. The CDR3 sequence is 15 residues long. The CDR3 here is CASRSTGTGVYEQYF. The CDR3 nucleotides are TGTGCCAGCAGGTCCACCGGGACAGGGGTCTACGAGCAGTACTTC.

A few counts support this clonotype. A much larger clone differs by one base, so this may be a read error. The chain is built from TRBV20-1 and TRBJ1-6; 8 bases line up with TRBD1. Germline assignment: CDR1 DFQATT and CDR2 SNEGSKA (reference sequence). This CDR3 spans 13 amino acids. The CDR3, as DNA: TGCAGTGCTGGAGAACAGGGGGGTTCACCCCTCCACTTT. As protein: CSAGEQGGSPLHF.

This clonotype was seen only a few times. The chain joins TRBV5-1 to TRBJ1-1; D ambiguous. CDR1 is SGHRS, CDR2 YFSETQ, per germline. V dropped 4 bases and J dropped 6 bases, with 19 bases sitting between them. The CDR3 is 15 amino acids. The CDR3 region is CASSSLGMDTAEAFF. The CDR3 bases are TGCGCCAGCAGCAGCTTGGGGATGGATACCGCTGAAGCTTTCTTT.

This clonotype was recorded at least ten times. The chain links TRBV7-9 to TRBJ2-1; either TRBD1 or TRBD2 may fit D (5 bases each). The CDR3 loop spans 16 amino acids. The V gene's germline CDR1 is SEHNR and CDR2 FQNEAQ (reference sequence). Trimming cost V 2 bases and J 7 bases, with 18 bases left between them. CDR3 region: CASSLSAWGNGNEQFF. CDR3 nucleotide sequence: TGTGCCAGCAGCTTAAGCGCATGGGGGAATGGGAATGAGCAGTTCTTC.

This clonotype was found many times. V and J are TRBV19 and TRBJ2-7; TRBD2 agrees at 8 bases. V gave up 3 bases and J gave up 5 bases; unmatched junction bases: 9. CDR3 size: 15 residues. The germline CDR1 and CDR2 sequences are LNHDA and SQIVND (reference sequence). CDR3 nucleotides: TGTGCCAGTAGTATCCGTTGGACTAGCACCGACGAGCAGTACTTC. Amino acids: CASSIRWTSTDEQYF.

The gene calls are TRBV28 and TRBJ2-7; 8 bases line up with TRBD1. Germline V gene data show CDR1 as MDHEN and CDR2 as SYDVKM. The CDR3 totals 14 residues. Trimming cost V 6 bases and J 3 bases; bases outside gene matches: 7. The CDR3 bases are TGTGCCAGCAGCCCTACCGGGACAGGCTACGAGCAGTACTTC. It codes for CASSPTGTGYEQYF.

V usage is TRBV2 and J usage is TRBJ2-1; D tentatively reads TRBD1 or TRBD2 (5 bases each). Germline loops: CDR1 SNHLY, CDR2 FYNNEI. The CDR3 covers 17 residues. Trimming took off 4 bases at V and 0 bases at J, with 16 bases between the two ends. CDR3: CASSVGPGGTSYNEQFF. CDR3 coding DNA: TGTGCCAGCAGTGTGGGACCGGGCGGTACCTCCTACAATGAGCAGTTCTTC.

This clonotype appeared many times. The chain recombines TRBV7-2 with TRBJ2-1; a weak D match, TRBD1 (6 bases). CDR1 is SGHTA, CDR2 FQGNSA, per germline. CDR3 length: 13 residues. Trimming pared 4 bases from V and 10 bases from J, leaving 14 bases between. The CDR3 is CASSSTGHEEQFF. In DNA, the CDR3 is TGTGCCAGCAGCTCAACGGGACACGAGGAGCAGTTCTTC.